This entry lists 25 T cell receptor beta chains sequenced from one sample in a study of cytomegalovirus exposure and HLA in healthy donors. The PCR used 60 Vbeta and 13 Jbeta primers. The table came from immunoSEQ multiplex PCR; TCRdb's copy has only in-frame clones and leaves some out. Among about 82,000 clones, approximately 68% were seen once, and the ten largest hold around a fifth. Sequences were obtained from PBMCs. The receptors stem from a woman between 45 and 65 years old in good health and CMV-seropositive.

The chain recombines TRBV28 with TRBJ2-7; 7 bases are shared with TRBD1. V lost 6 bases, J lost 4 bases, and 3 bases stayed unmatched. The germline V gene encodes CDR1 MDHEN and CDR2 SYDVKM. This CDR3 has 12 amino acids. In nucleotides, the CDR3 is TGTGCCAGCAGGCAGGGGGTGTACGAGCAGTACTTC. Its translation: CASRQGVYEQYF.

This clone was found once. The rearrangement links TRBV6-6 to TRBJ1-4; TRBD1 might be the D (5 bases). Trimming took off 1 base at V and 5 bases at J, with 11 bases between the two ends. Germline V CDR1 and CDR2: MNHNY, SVGAGI (reference sequence). This CDR3 region has 15 residues. CDR3 loop: CASSYLGAPNEKLFF. As DNA, the CDR3 is TGTGCCAGCAGTTACTTAGGGGCTCCAAATGAAAAACTGTTTTTT.

The CDR3 protein is CASSPRVDRAFF. The CDR3 DNA reads as TGTGCCAGCAGCCCCAGGGTCGACAGGGCTTTCTTT. The V gene is TRBV9, the J gene TRBJ1-1; maybe TRBD1 (6 bases). The germline CDR1 and CDR2 sequences are SGDLS and YYNGEE. Trimming took 4 bases from V and 11 from J, leaving 15 bases between them. The CDR3 is made up of 12 amino acids.

The chain combines TRBV2 with TRBJ2-5; 7 bases align to TRBD1. Germline loops: CDR1 SNHLY, CDR2 FYNNEI. The CDR3 is 14 residues long. The junction had 7 bases not matched to a gene; V was cut back by 6 bases and J by 3 bases. CDR3 DNA sequence: TGTGCCAGCAGCCCCGGGACAGCCGAAGAGACCCAGTACTTC. Translated, it gives CASSPGTAEETQYF.

V usage is TRBV14 and J usage is TRBJ2-1; 8 bases are shared with TRBD1. The CDR3 loop spans 16 amino acids. Germline V gene sequence: CDR1 SGHDN, CDR2 FVKESK. V was clipped by 3 bases and J by 2 bases; unmatched bases: 6. This CDR3 reads CASSQRQGSTYNEQFF. The CDR3 nucleotides are TGTGCCAGCAGCCAGAGACAGGGGTCAACCTACAATGAGCAGTTCTTC.

The chain employs TRBV7-3 and TRBJ2-7; D call uncertain. CDR1 and CDR2 from the germline V gene are SGHTA and FQGTGA. Trimming cost V 2 bases and J 5 bases, with 10 bases left between them. This CDR3 region has 13 residues. This CDR3 is CASSLASDHEQYF. CDR3 in DNA: TGTGCCAGCAGCTTAGCGTCCGATCACGAGCAGTACTTC.

This chain uses TRBV28 with TRBJ1-2; TRBD1 is a possible D gene (6 bases). Trimming shortened V by 5 bases and J by 2 bases, and 15 bases separated the two germline ends. CDR1 is MDHEN, CDR2 SYDVKM, per germline. This CDR3 is 15 amino acids long. CDR3 sequence: CASSPSGGPNYGYTF. CDR3 nucleotides: TGTGCCAGCAGTCCCTCGGGGGGGCCAAACTATGGCTACACCTTC.

V gene TRBV2 combines with J gene TRBJ1-6; 8 bases are a match to TRBD1. The CDR3 length is 14 residues. CDR1 SNHLY and CDR2 FYNNEI come from the germline V gene. V was pared by 6 bases and J by 6 bases, with 4 bases of the junction left unmatched. CDR3 residues: CASSAGQANSPLHF. As DNA, the CDR3 is TGTGCCAGCAGCGCGGGACAGGCTAATTCACCCCTCCACTTT.

The genes are TRBV27 and TRBJ1-1; 8 positions match TRBD1. V lost 5 bases and J lost 6; bases outside the gene matches: 8. This CDR3 is built from 14 residues. Germline assignment: CDR1 MNHEY and CDR2 SMNVEV (reference sequence). The CDR3 reads CASSPGGIWSEAFF. The DNA for the CDR3 is TGTGCCAGCAGTCCAGGGGGCATATGGTCTGAAGCTTTCTTT.

The chain uses TRBV27 and TRBJ2-7; tentative D call: TRBD2 (5 bases). This CDR3 spans 14 amino acids. V lost 5 bases and J lost 3, with 14 bases in between. Germline CDR1 is MNHEY and CDR2 is SMNVEV (reference sequence). Here the CDR3 DNA reads TGTGCCAGCAGTCGCGGACCCCGGGGCTACGAGCAGTACTTC. It yields the protein CASSRGPRGYEQYF.

The chain has TRBV5-1 and TRBJ1-5, with D possibly TRBD1 on 5 matching bases. CDR3 length equals 14 residues. Germline lookup yields CDR1 SGHRS and CDR2 YFSETQ. V lost 7 bases and J 5 bases, leaving 16 bases between the germline ends. The CDR3 DNA follows: TGCGCCAGCTCGATCTTGCCGGGGGATCAGCCCCAGCATTTT. Protein: CASSILPGDQPQHF.

This chain connects TRBV7-9 to TRBJ1-2; 7 bases are a match to TRBD1. CDR1 and CDR2 (germline): SEHNR, FQNEAQ (reference sequence). The CDR3 covers 19 residues. V lost 4 bases, J lost 8 bases, and 25 bases stayed unmatched. The CDR3 coding sequence is TGTGCCAGCAGCTCGACCATTGAATGGGGCCAGGGGGAATCCACCGGCTACACCTTC. The encoded protein is CASSSTIEWGQGESTGYTF.

Remarks on this clone: Distinct nucleotide sequences in the sample also encode this CDR3. The chain joins TRBV6-5 to TRBJ1-1; 7 bases line up with TRBD1. The CDR3 is 14 amino acids. With 6 bases clipped from V and 5 bases from J, the junction kept 9 bases outside the gene matches. Germline V CDR1 and CDR2: MNHEY, SVGAGI. This chain's CDR3 is CASSSLTGVTEAFF. The DNA of the CDR3 is TGTGCCAGCAGCTCTCTTACAGGGGTGACTGAAGCTTTCTTT.

This chain connects TRBV2 to TRBJ2-2; 10 positions match TRBD2. V trimming: 5 bases; J trimming: 1 base; junction bases outside the gene matches: 7. This CDR3 region has 17 residues. The V gene's germline CDR1 is SNHLY and CDR2 FYNNEI. This CDR3 reads CASSRIAGGLNTGELFF. CDR3 nucleotide sequence: TGTGCCAGCAGTCGGATAGCGGGGGGCCTGAACACCGGGGAGCTGTTTTTT.

DNA of the CDR3: TGTGCCTGGAGTGTCTCCGGAGGGTATGGCTACACCTTC. Its translation: CAWSVSGGYGYTF. The genes are TRBV30 and TRBJ1-2; D not resolved. The CDR3 loop spans 13 amino acids. Trimming shortened V by 0 bases and J by 5 bases, and 10 bases separated the two germline ends. The germline CDR1 and CDR2 sequences are GTSNPN and SVGIG (reference sequence).

This clone was seen a few times. This chain connects TRBV15 to TRBJ1-2, with no clear D. Trimming took off 0 bases at V and 7 bases at J, with 12 bases between the two ends. CDR1 and CDR2 (germline): LNHNV, YYDKDF (reference sequence). The CDR3 consists of 14 residues. In DNA form, the CDR3 reads TGTGCCACCAGCAGAGATCACGAGCTGTTTGGCTACACCTTC. This gives the protein CATSRDHELFGYTF.

The genes are TRBV4-3 and TRBJ2-7, with D perhaps TRBD1 (5 bases). The V and J ends lost 4 bases and 0 bases respectively, with 7 bases between them. The CDR3 contains 13 residues. Looked up from germline, CDR1 is LGHNA and CDR2 is YSLEER. This CDR3 reads CASSLRASYEQYF. CDR3 bases: TGCGCCAGCAGCCTCAGGGCCTCCTACGAGCAGTACTTC.

The chain employs TRBV11-3 and TRBJ2-1; D is ambiguous. Germline CDR1 reads SGHNT; CDR2 reads YENEEA. The CDR3 totals 15 residues. Trimming took 5 bases from V and 8 from J, leaving 19 bases between them. CDR3 sequence (DNA): TGTGCCAGCAGCGATGGGCTAAGCAATTTAGATGAGCAGTTCTTC. Protein product: CASSDGLSNLDEQFF.

The chain links TRBV28 to TRBJ1-2, with D possibly being TRBD1 (5 bases). There are 13 residues in the CDR3. CDR1 and CDR2 (germline): MDHEN, SYDVKM. Trimming removed 2 bases from V and 8 bases from J, with 12 bases in between. CDR3 in DNA: TGTGCCAGCAGTTTAAGCAGGGTAGGCGGCTACACCTTC. Amino acid sequence: CASSLSRVGGYTF.

This clone was seen a handful of times. The chain carries TRBV28 and TRBJ1-1; TRBD1 matches 9 bases. CDR1 and CDR2 from the germline V gene are MDHEN and SYDVKM. The J segment lost 6 bases and the V segment lost 6 bases, leaving 14 bases of the junction unmatched. The CDR3 length is 16 residues. The CDR3 DNA sequence: TGTGCCAGCAGCACCGGGACAGGGATAATTTGGCCTGAAGCTTTCTTT. Residues: CASSTGTGIIWPEAFF.

The chain uses TRBV9 and TRBJ2-5; tentatively, D is TRBD1 (5 bases). Germline CDR1 reads SGDLS; CDR2 reads YYNGEE. V gave up 0 bases and J gave up 9 bases, with 12 bases separating them. The CDR3 has 13 residues. DNA of the CDR3: TGTGCCAGCAGCGTAGATCAGGGATCGGCCCAGTACTTC. Its protein is CASSVDQGSAQYF.

The chain joins TRBV5-1 to TRBJ1-4; D is ambiguous. The ends were cut back, 2 bases at V and 6 bases at J, with 8 bases in the middle. Per the germline V gene, CDR1 is SGHRS and CDR2 is YFSETQ. CDR3 length: 13 amino acids. In nucleotides, the CDR3 is TGCGCCAGCAGCTTCCGTCCTGATGAAAAACTGTTTTTT. Its protein product is CASSFRPDEKLFF.

This clone was seen a single time. This chain links TRBV9 with TRBJ2-1; a weak D match, TRBD1 (6 bases). The CDR3 consists of 14 residues. The V end lost 0 bases, the J end lost 3 bases, and 7 bases lay between the germline ends. Germline-derived CDR1 and CDR2 are SGDLS and YYNGEE. CDR3 amino acids: CASSVGDIYNEQFF. CDR3 coding DNA: TGTGCCAGCAGCGTAGGGGACATCTACAATGAGCAGTTCTTC.

The chain recombines TRBV25-1 with TRBJ2-7; D is ambiguous. The length of the CDR3 is 17 residues. V was pared by 3 bases and J by 0 bases, with 18 bases between. The germline CDR1 and CDR2 sequences are MGHDK and SYGVNS. The CDR3 spells CASSDKPQSPASYEQYF. DNA for the CDR3: TGTGCCAGCAGTGACAAGCCACAGTCTCCCGCCTCCTACGAGCAGTACTTC.

This chain links TRBV28 with TRBJ2-3; TRBD1 matches 7 bases. This CDR3 contains 14 residues. Germline CDR1 reads MDHEN; CDR2 reads SYDVKM. V gave up 5 bases and J gave up 2 bases; unmatched junction bases: 4. CDR3 coding DNA: TGTGCCAGCAGTCTGGACAGGAACACAGATACGCAGTATTTT. Protein: CASSLDRNTDTQYF. Combining the CDR3 with reference TRBV28 and TRBJ2-3 gives the whole variable domain DVKVTQSSRYLVKRTGEKVFLECVQDMDHENMFWYRQDPGLGLRLIYFSYDVKMKEKGDIPEGYSVSREKKERFSLILESASTNQTSMYLCASSLDRNTDTQYFGPGTRLTVL.